A selection of T cell receptor beta chains follows, all from one sample in a study of neurological immune-mediated disorders. A single record per CDR3 protein comes from TCRdb applying MiXCR to the 5' RACE reads. The sample lists about 80,000 distinct CDR3 sequences; almost 6% were seen once. Material for sequencing was PBMCs. The receptors come from a woman in her sixties or seventies with multiple sclerosis. The CDR3 runs from the conserved cysteine through the conserved F or W. The D gene is left open where the match is weak. The size of a clone is reported for some rows only, either as once, few or many, or as a class for expanded clones.

J: TRBJ2-3
V: TRBV7-9
D: -
size: once
CDR3: CASSPNELATDTQYF
DNA: TGTGCCAGCAGTCCAAACGAGCTAGCCACAGATACGCAGTATTTT

J: TRBJ2-5
V: TRBV7-7
D: -
size: -
CDR3: CASSRDSQETQYF
DNA: TGTGCCAGCAGCCGAGACAGTCAAGAGACCCAGTACTTC

J: TRBJ1-4
V: TRBV6-5
D: -
size: many
CDR3: CASSNNPEPTEINEKLFF
DNA: TGTGCCAGCAGCAACAATCCGGAACCGACAGAAATCAATGAAAAACTGTTTTTT

J: TRBJ1-2
V: TRBV28
D: -
size: many
CDR3: CASSPGGFNYGYTF
DNA: TGTGCCAGCAGCCCGGGGGGATTTAACTATGGCTACACCTTC

J: TRBJ1-3
V: TRBV5-1
D: TRBD1
size: many
CDR3: CASSLTTGSHSGNTIYF
DNA: TGCGCCAGCAGCTTAACGACAGGGTCACACTCTGGAAACACCATATATTTT

J: TRBJ1-5
V: TRBV20-1
D: -
size: many
CDR3: CSARDRAVNQPQHF
DNA: TGCAGTGCTAGAGATAGGGCAGTCAATCAGCCCCAGCATTTT

J: TRBJ2-3
V: TRBV7-8
D: -
size: many
CDR3: CASSFFGREADTQYF
DNA: TGTGCCAGCAGCTTCTTCGGCAGGGAGGCAGATACGCAGTATTTT

J: TRBJ2-7
V: TRBV12-3/TRBV12-4
D: TRBD2
size: many
CDR3: CASRASGVSYEQYF
DNA: TGTGCCAGCAGAGCTAGCGGGGTCTCCTACGAGCAGTACTTC

J: TRBJ1-1
V: TRBV20-1
D: -
size: many
CDR3: CSARALGASLEAFF
DNA: TGCAGTGCTAGAGCTCTAGGGGCATCCCTTGAAGCTTTCTTT

J: TRBJ2-5
V: TRBV20-1
D: -
size: many
CDR3: CSARDQASALFQETQYF
DNA: TGCAGTGCTAGAGACCAGGCTAGCGCGTTGTTCCAAGAGACCCAGTACTTC

J: TRBJ1-4
V: TRBV7-9
D: TRBD1
size: many
CDR3: CASSARQGAEKLFF
DNA: TGTGCCAGCAGCGCCCGACAGGGCGCTGAAAAACTGTTTTTT

J: TRBJ1-2
V: TRBV10-3
D: TRBD1
size: many
CDR3: CAIRNGADRANYGYTF
DNA: TGTGCCATCAGGAACGGGGCTGACAGGGCTAACTATGGCTACACCTTC

J: TRBJ2-3
V: TRBV29-1
D: -
size: many
CDR3: CSVDGISTDTQYF
DNA: TGCAGCGTTGACGGTATTAGCACAGATACGCAGTATTTT

J: TRBJ1-1
V: TRBV10-2
D: TRBD1
size: -
CDR3: CASGPGQDFFNTEAFF
DNA: TGCGCCAGCGGCCCGGGACAGGACTTTTTTAACACTGAAGCTTTCTTT

J: TRBJ1-1
V: TRBV5-1
D: -
size: -
CDR3: CASSPEDGLNTEAFF
DNA: TGCGCCAGCAGCCCTGAGGACGGTCTGAACACTGAAGCTTTCTTT